This T cell receptor beta chain originates from a study of a mutant IDH1 vaccine in newly diagnosed glioma. A remark on this clone: The antigen is unknown.

Germline V gene data show CDR1 as SNHLY and CDR2 as FYNNEI. V lost 6 bases and J 1 base, leaving 9 bases between the germline ends. The CDR3 is 13 amino acids. Time point denoted: week 35, safety follow-up. Mutant IDH1 20-mer peptide, at 300 ug, made up each vaccine dose, with topical imiquimod. In every donor, the tumor was a new WHO grade 3 or 4 IDH1-mutant, ATRX-lost astrocytoma. TCRdb keeps only in-frame clones here, not all; method: immunoSEQ multiplex PCR. The data contain around 45,000 clones, 85% to 90% of them singletons. The chain is built from TRBV2 and TRBJ1-1, with a weak D call TRBD1 (6 bases). This material consisted of PBMCs, taken from a glioma patient whose treatment included an IDH1 peptide vaccine. This TCR was recovered from a woman aged 40 to 50 with glioma. CDR3 amino acids: CASRPTGNTEAFF. In DNA form, the CDR3 reads TGTGCCAGCAGACCGACAGGGAACACTGAAGCTTTCTTT.